This entry concerns a single TCR beta chain. What it binds is unknown. Repertoires were generated with immunoSEQ multiplex PCR, while TCRdb's copy carries only in-frame clones and drops some. This sample has around 110,000 clones; more than 80% occur once, and the top ten carry 5.5% to 8.5%. This sample stems from a study of radiotherapy plus CTLA-4 blockade in lung cancer. Study-wide results and caveats: Blood-borne expansion of tumor-derived TCR clones followed radiotherapy plus ipilimumab.

CDR1 LNHNV and CDR2 YYDKDF come from the germline V gene (reference sequence). Trimming shortened V by 5 bases and J by 4 bases, and 15 bases separated the two germline ends. The CDR3 is 15 residues long. Receiving focal radiation plus CTLA-4 blockade with ipilimumab were patients who had chemo-refractory metastatic non-small-cell lung cancer. The receptor's source is a human donor with non-small cell lung cancer that progressed on radiotherapy plus ipilimumab. The genes are TRBV15 and TRBJ2-1; no firm D call. This specimen consisted of peripheral blood, obtained from a patient treated with radiotherapy plus ipilimumab. The CDR3 is CATSRPTDGYNEQFF. The CDR3 coding sequence is TGTGCCACCAGCCGGCCCACGGACGGATACAATGAGCAGTTCTTC.